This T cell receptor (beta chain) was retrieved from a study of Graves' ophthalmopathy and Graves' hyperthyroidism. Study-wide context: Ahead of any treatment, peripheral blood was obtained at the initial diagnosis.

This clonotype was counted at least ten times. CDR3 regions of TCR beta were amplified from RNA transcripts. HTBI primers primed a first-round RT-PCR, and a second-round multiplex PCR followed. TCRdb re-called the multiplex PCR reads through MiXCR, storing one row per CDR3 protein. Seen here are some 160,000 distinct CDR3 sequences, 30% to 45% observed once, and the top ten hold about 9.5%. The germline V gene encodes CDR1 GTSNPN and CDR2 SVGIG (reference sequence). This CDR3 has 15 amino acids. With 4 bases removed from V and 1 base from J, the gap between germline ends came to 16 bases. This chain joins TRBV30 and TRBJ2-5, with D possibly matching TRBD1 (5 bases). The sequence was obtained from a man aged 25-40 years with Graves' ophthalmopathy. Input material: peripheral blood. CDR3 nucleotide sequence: TGTGCCTGGACCCGACCCTGGGGCAGCCAAGAGACCCAGTACTTC. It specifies CAWTRPWGSQETQYF.